The 31 T cell receptor beta chains below all came from one sample that was sequenced in a study of control samples from healthy donors and cancer patients. Assay used: immunoSEQ multiplex PCR; TCRdb lists only in-frame clones, some missing. The top ten clones hold about an eighth of a sample with 110,000 or so clones, about 87% of them seen once. Input material: blood. The receptor set was obtained from a young man in good health.

The chain employs TRBV2 and TRBJ2-1; D is ambiguous. The CDR3 contains 14 residues. Germline assignment: CDR1 SNHLY and CDR2 FYNNEI. The V gene lost 5 bases and the J gene lost 0 bases, with 8 bases spanning the gap. The CDR3 nucleotides read TGTGCCAGCAGTCGGGTAGGCTCCTACAATGAGCAGTTCTTC. Protein product: CASSRVGSYNEQFF.

V usage is TRBV5-1 and J usage is TRBJ2-3, with a possible D match to TRBD2 (6 bases). The ends were cut back, 4 bases at V and 2 bases at J, with 14 bases in the middle. From germline, CDR1 is SGHRS and CDR2 YFSETQ. The CDR3 runs 15 residues. CDR3 bases: TGCGCCAGCAGCCAAACTAGCCGAGACACAGATACGCAGTATTTT. This gives the protein CASSQTSRDTDTQYF.

This chain uses TRBV18 with TRBJ1-4; 7 bases are shared with TRBD1. V dropped 6 bases and J dropped 3; count of bases not matched to a gene: 7. Germline V gene lookup returns CDR1 KGHSH and CDR2 LQKENI. This CDR3 spans 15 amino acids. CDR3 protein: CASSLRQGANEKLFF. The CDR3 nucleotides read TGTGCCAGCTCGCTTCGACAGGGAGCTAATGAAAAACTGTTTTTT.

J is TRBJ1-5 and V is TRBV2, with D possibly TRBD1 on 5 matching bases. Germline assignment: CDR1 SNHLY and CDR2 FYNNEI. V lost 3 bases and J 1 base, leaving 10 bases between the germline ends. The CDR3 length is 15 residues. CDR3 loop: CASSEGRASNQPQHF. CDR3 bases: TGTGCCAGCAGTGAGGGCAGGGCGAGCAATCAGCCCCAGCATTTT.

V usage is TRBV6-5 and J usage is TRBJ2-2, with 10 bases that match TRBD1. The V gene end was trimmed by 6 bases and the J gene end by 7 bases; junction bases not matched to a gene: 8. The CDR3 spans 15 residues. Germline V gene lookup returns CDR1 MNHEY and CDR2 SVGAGI. CDR3 nucleotides: TGTGCCAGCAGCCGTAGACAGGGGGCAAACGGGGAGCTGTTTTTT. It codes for CASSRRQGANGELFF.

The rearrangement links TRBV18 to TRBJ1-3; no clear D. Germline CDR1 KGHSH, CDR2 LQKENI. The CDR3 totals 17 residues. V was pared by 4 bases and J by 0 bases, with 16 bases between. In DNA, the CDR3 is TGTGCCAGCTCACTATTAACCTCAGATTCCTCTGGAAACACCATATATTTT. It specifies CASSLLTSDSSGNTIYF. Filled out from reference TRBV18 and TRBJ1-3, the complete variable domain reads NAGVMQNPRHLVRRRGQEARLRCSPMKGHSHVYWYRQLPEEGLKFMVYLQKENIIDESGMPKERFSAEFPKEGPSILRIQQVVRGDSAAYFCASSLLTSDSSGNTIYFGEGSWLTVV.

V gene TRBV5-1 combines with J gene TRBJ2-3, with D tentatively TRBD2 (5 bases). Germline loops: CDR1 SGHRS, CDR2 YFSETQ. The CDR3 spans 15 residues. The ends were cut back, 0 bases at V and 3 bases at J, with 11 bases in the middle. CDR3 nucleotides: TGCGCCAGCAGCTTGGACGGGGTGGGGACAGATACGCAGTATTTT. It codes for CASSLDGVGTDTQYF.

The chain combines TRBV6-5 with TRBJ2-7; a possible D gene is TRBD1 (6 bases). Trimming took off 7 bases at V and 3 bases at J, with 10 bases between the two ends. CDR3 length: 12 residues. CDR1 is MNHEY and CDR2 is SVGAGI in the germline V gene. The CDR3 protein is CASTGVVYEQYF. The DNA of the CDR3 is TGTGCCAGCACAGGGGTAGTCTACGAGCAGTACTTC.

The chain uses TRBV9 and TRBJ1-2; D uncertain. From germline, CDR1 is SGDLS and CDR2 YYNGEE. This CDR3 contains 12 residues. V shed 7 bases and J shed 7 bases, with 14 bases lying between them. The CDR3 coding sequence is TGTGCCAGCCTCAGCGGAGGAGGTGGCTACACCTTC. This sequence encodes CASLSGGGGYTF.

The genes are TRBV7-2 and TRBJ2-1; 7 nucleotides match TRBD2. Germline assignment: CDR1 SGHTA and CDR2 FQGNSA. Trimming at V came to 0 bases and at J to 7 bases, leaving 3 bases not matched to a gene. This CDR3 has 14 amino acids. CDR3 sequence (DNA): TGTGCCAGCAGCTTAGCGGGGGGGACGAATGAGCAGTTCTTC. Its protein product is CASSLAGGTNEQFF.

This clone was recorded a few times. The chain employs TRBV4-1 and TRBJ2-7, with D possibly being TRBD1 (6 bases). The V end lost 1 base, the J end lost 4 bases, and 17 bases lay between the germline ends. Germline V CDR1 and CDR2: MGHRA, YSYEKL. This CDR3 has 16 residues. CDR3: CASSQVGGTDRYEQYF. The CDR3 nucleotides are TGCGCCAGCAGCCAAGTAGGGGGAACAGACCGTTACGAGCAGTACTTC.

Worth noting for this clone: The same CDR3 also results from other DNA sequences found in this sample. The J gene is TRBJ1-5, the V gene TRBV29-1; possible D gene TRBD1, 5 bases. Trimming removed 5 bases at V and 3 bases at J, with 11 bases between. CDR1 and CDR2 (germline): SQVTM, ANQGSEA. The CDR3 loop spans 13 amino acids. Written as DNA, the CDR3 is TGCAGCGTTACAGGAGGTTTCAATCAGCCCCAGCATTTT. Amino acids: CSVTGGFNQPQHF.

This clone was counted only a few times. This chain uses TRBV3-1 (or the pseudogene TRBV3-2) with TRBJ1-6; D remains unclear. The V end was cut by 4 bases, the J end by 10 bases, with 14 bases between. From germline, CDR1 is LGHDT and CDR2 YNNKEL (reference sequence). The CDR3 length is 14 residues. The CDR3 loop reads CASSPTTENSPLHF. Written as DNA, the CDR3 is TGTGCCAGCAGCCCCACGACGGAGAACTCACCCCTCCACTTT.

The CDR3 DNA follows: TGTGCCAGCAGCACGCAAGCGGGGAATGAGCAGTTCTTC. It yields the protein CASSTQAGNEQFF. The V call is TRBV7-3, the J call TRBJ2-1; the match to TRBD2 covers 7 bases. Unmatched junction bases numbered 5, after V lost 5 bases and J lost 7 bases. This CDR3 has 13 amino acids. Germline assignment: CDR1 SGHTA and CDR2 FQGTGA.

The V and J genes are TRBV10-2 and TRBJ1-1, with 8 bases matching TRBD1. Germline trimming cut 6 bases from V and 1 base from J; bases unmatched to any gene: 7. In germline, CDR1 is WSHSY, CDR2 SAAADI. The CDR3 totals 15 residues. The CDR3 spells CASRKDRAANTEAFF. The CDR3 nucleotides are TGCGCCAGCAGGAAGGACAGGGCAGCGAACACTGAAGCTTTCTTT.

The chain is built from TRBV9 and TRBJ1-6; D is uncertain. The CDR3 covers 14 residues. Germline CDR1 SGDLS, CDR2 YYNGEE. V was trimmed by 1 base and J by 12 bases, leaving 14 bases between them. Here the CDR3 DNA reads TGTGCCAGCAGCGTAAGATTTCCCGGTGGACCCCTCCACTTT. Residues: CASSVRFPGGPLHF.

The rearrangement links TRBV6-5 to TRBJ1-5, with no clear D. Per germline, CDR1 MNHEY and CDR2 SVGAGI. The CDR3 sequence is 13 residues long. The V end was cut by 5 bases, the J end by 7 bases, with 12 bases between. CDR3 region: CASSISLWQPQHF. The CDR3 nucleotides are TGTGCCAGCAGTATCAGCCTCTGGCAGCCCCAGCATTTT.

Turning to this clone: Its ends do not fully match the called genes, so a read error is possible. The same CDR3 also results from other DNA sequences found in this sample. This chain joins TRBV4-1 and TRBJ1-2; TRBD1 matches at 9 bases. The germline CDR1 and CDR2 sequences are MGHRA and YSYEKL. CDR3 length equals 16 residues. Here the CDR3 reads CATSQGWGGQGEGYTF. In DNA form, the CDR3 reads TGCGCCACCAGCCAAGGTTGGGGGGGACAGGGTGAAGGCTACACCTTC.

The CDR3: CASSFGTGMYEQFF. Written as DNA, the CDR3 is TGTGCCAGCAGTTTTGGGACAGGGATGTATGAGCAGTTCTTC. The chain is built from TRBV5-5 and TRBJ2-1, with TRBD1 matching over 9 bases. This CDR3 comprises 14 residues. In germline, CDR1 is SGHKS, CDR2 YYEKEE (reference sequence). The junction had 8 bases not matched to a gene; V was cut back by 5 bases and J by 8 bases. Based on the CDR3 plus reference TRBV5-5 and TRBJ2-1, the full variable domain is DAGVTQSPTHLIKTRGQQVTLRCSPISGHKSVSWYQQVLGQGPQFIFQYYEKEERGRGNFPDRFSARQFPNYSSELNVNALLLGDSALYLCASSFGTGMYEQFFGPGTRLTVL.

The chain employs TRBV12-5 and TRBJ2-2; TRBD2 matches at 8 bases. This CDR3 has 17 amino acids. The V gene end was trimmed by 3 bases and the J gene end by 3 bases; junction bases not matched to a gene: 9. CDR1 is LGHNT, CDR2 FRNRAP, per germline. DNA for the CDR3: TGTGCTAGTGGTTTTTTGTATCCCGGGGGGGACACCGGGGAGCTGTTTTTT. It translates to CASGFLYPGGDTGELFF.

This clone occurred a few times. The chain uses TRBV18 and TRBJ1-3, with 7 positions matching TRBD1. The CDR3 spans 15 residues. Germline values: CDR1 KGHSH, CDR2 LQKENI. Trimming at V came to 5 bases and at J to 4 bases, leaving 8 bases not matched to a gene. CDR3 in amino acids: CASSSNTGAGNTIYF. CDR3 bases: TGTGCCAGCTCATCCAACACAGGGGCCGGAAACACCATATATTTT.

This chain links TRBV3-1 (or the pseudogene TRBV3-2) with TRBJ1-5, with D uncertain. Between the trimmed V and J ends, which lost 0 bases and 3 bases, there was a span of 6 bases. CDR3 length: 14 residues. Germline assignment: CDR1 LGHDT and CDR2 YNNKEL (reference sequence). This chain's CDR3 is CASSQEPSNQPQHF. CDR3 in DNA: TGTGCCAGCAGCCAAGAACCTTCCAATCAGCCCCAGCATTTT.

CDR3 sequence: CASSVSPSGNTIYF. The CDR3 nucleotides read TGTGCCAGCAGCGTATCCCCCTCTGGAAACACCATATATTTT. The V and J genes are TRBV9 and TRBJ1-3; D is unclear. There are 14 residues in the CDR3. From germline, CDR1 is SGDLS and CDR2 YYNGEE. Trimming cost V 1 base and J 0 bases, with 5 bases left between them.

This chain connects TRBV4-1 to TRBJ1-5, with D possibly being TRBD1 (5 bases). Germline lookup yields CDR1 MGHRA and CDR2 YSYEKL. V shed 0 bases and J shed 4 bases, with 16 bases lying between them. The CDR3 totals 17 residues. The CDR3 spells CASSQEQGAGTNQPQHF. In nucleotides, the CDR3 is TGCGCCAGCAGCCAAGAGCAGGGCGCGGGCACTAATCAGCCCCAGCATTTT.

CDR3 loop: CASSQASGFNTGELFF. The CDR3 DNA sequence: TGTGCCAGCAGCCAAGCGTCAGGGTTTAACACCGGGGAGCTGTTTTTT. The chain carries TRBV3-1 (or the pseudogene TRBV3-2) and TRBJ2-2, with D tentatively TRBD1 (5 bases). Germline V gives CDR1 LGHDT, CDR2 YNNKEL (reference sequence). Trimming pared 1 base from V and 2 bases from J, leaving 11 bases between. CDR3 length equals 16 residues.

The chain employs TRBV20-1 and TRBJ2-1; TRBD2 matches at 11 bases. With V trimmed by 3 bases and J by 3 bases, 10 bases remained unmatched. Germline CDR1 reads DFQATT; CDR2 reads SNEGSKA (reference sequence). This CDR3 is built from 17 residues. The CDR3 nucleotides are TGCAGTGCTAGTTGGGCTAGCGGGGGGATGGGCTACAATGAGCAGTTCTTC. This sequence encodes CSASWASGGMGYNEQFF.

The chain is built from TRBV5-1 and TRBJ1-5, with TRBD1 matching 7 bases. This CDR3 region has 15 residues. J gave up 6 bases and V 4 bases, and 10 bases lay outside the gene matches. CDR1 SGHRS and CDR2 YFSETQ come from the germline V gene. The CDR3 region has the DNA TGCGCCAGCAGCCCCCTCGGACAGGCTTCTCAGCCCCAGCATTTT. Encoded protein: CASSPLGQASQPQHF.

This clone was seen once. This rearrangement joins TRBV6-1 to TRBJ1-1; tentative D call: TRBD1 (6 bases). The CDR3 runs 15 residues. V was trimmed by 1 base and J by 4 bases, leaving 13 bases between them. Per germline, CDR1 MNHNS and CDR2 SASEGT. The CDR3 DNA reads TGTGCCAGCAGTGAAGTTCTGGGGGGCCGCACTGAAGCTTTCTTT. Amino acid sequence: CASSEVLGGRTEAFF.

This clone has a single count. The gene calls are TRBV4-2 and TRBJ1-1; weak D call: TRBD1 (5 bases). V gave up 3 bases and J gave up 1 base, with 9 bases separating them. The V gene's germline CDR1 is LGHNA and CDR2 YNFKEQ. The CDR3 sequence is 14 residues long. The chain's CDR3 is CASSQEGENTEAFF. CDR3 in DNA: TGTGCCAGCAGCCAGGAAGGGGAGAACACTGAAGCTTTCTTT.

As to this clone: Other nucleotide sequences in the sample specify the same CDR3. The chain couples TRBV12-2 to TRBJ1-2. TRBV12-2 is termed a pseudogene. There are 12 residues in the CDR3. The CDR3 spells CASRLERGGDTF. DNA of the CDR3: TGTGCAAGTCGCTTAGAGAGGGGGGGGGACACCTTC.

The chain employs TRBV11-2 and TRBJ1-1; tentative D call: TRBD1 (6 bases). The germline V gene has CDR1 SGHAT and CDR2 FQNNGV. The CDR3 consists of 13 residues. V was pared by 0 bases and J by 9 bases, with 11 bases between. The CDR3 DNA sequence: TGTGCCAGCAGCTTAGATCGGCAGGGGCAAGCTTTCTTT. Its protein is CASSLDRQGQAFF. Full variable domain (remainder filled in from reference TRBV11-2 and TRBJ1-1): EAGVAQSPRYKIIEKRQSVAFWCNPISGHATLYWYQQILGQGPKLLIQFQNNGVVDDSQLPKDRFSAERLKGVDSTLKIQPAKLEDSAVYLCASSLDRQGQAFFGQGTRLTVV.